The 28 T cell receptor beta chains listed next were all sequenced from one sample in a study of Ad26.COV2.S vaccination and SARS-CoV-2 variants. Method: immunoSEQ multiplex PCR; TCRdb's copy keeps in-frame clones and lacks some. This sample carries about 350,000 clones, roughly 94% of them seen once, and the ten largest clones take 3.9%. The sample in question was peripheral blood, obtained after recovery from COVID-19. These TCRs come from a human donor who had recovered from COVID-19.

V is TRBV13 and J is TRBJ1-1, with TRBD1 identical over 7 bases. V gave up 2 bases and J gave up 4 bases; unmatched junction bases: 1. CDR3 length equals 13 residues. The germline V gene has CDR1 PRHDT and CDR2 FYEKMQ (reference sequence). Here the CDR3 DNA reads TGTGCCAGCAGCTTAAGGACAGGCACTGAAGCTTTCTTT. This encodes CASSLRTGTEAFF.

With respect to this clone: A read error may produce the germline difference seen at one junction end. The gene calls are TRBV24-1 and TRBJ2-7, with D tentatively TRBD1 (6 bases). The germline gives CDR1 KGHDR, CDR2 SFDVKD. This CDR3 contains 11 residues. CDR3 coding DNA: TGTGCCACCAGTGTTATTCAGGGGTTGGACTTC. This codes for CATSVIQGLDF.

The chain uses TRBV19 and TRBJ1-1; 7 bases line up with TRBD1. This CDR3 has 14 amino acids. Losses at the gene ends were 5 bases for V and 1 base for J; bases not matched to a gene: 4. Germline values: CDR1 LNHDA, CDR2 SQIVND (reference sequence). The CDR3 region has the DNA TGTGCCAGTAGTCCTCGGACAGGGAACACTGAAGCTTTCTTT. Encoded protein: CASSPRTGNTEAFF.

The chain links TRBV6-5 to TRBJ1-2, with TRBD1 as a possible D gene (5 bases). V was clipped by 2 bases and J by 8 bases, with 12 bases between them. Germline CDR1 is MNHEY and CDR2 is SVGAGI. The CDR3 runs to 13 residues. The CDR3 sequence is CASSYPGTGGYTF. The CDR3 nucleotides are TGTGCCAGCAGTTACCCTGGGACGGGGGGCTACACCTTC.

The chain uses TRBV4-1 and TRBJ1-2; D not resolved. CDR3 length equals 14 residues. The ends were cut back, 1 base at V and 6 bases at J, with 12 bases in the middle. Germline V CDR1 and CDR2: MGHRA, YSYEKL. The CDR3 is CASSQVLEADGYTF. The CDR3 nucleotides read TGCGCCAGCAGCCAAGTATTAGAGGCAGATGGCTACACCTTC.

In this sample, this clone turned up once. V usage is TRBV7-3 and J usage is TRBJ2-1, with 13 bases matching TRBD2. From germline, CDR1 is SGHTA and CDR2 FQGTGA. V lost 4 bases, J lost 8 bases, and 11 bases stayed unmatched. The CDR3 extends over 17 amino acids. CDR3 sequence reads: CASSSISGTSGVDEQFF. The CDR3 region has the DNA TGTGCCAGCAGCTCAATCTCCGGGACTAGCGGGGTCGATGAGCAGTTCTTC.

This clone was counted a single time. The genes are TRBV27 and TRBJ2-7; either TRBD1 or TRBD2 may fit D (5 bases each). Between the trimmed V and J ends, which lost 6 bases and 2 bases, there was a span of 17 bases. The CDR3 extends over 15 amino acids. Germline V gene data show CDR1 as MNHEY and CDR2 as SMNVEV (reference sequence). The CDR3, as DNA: TGTGCCAGCAGCCAAAAGGGACCACCTACCTACGAGCAGTACTTC. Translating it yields CASSQKGPPTYEQYF.

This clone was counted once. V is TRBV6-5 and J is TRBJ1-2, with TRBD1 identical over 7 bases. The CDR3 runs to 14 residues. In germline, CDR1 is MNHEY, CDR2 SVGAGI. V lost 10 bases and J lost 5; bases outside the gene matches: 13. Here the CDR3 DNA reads TGTGCCACCAGGGGGGGCCGCCAATTATATGGCTACACCTTC. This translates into CATRGGRQLYGYTF.

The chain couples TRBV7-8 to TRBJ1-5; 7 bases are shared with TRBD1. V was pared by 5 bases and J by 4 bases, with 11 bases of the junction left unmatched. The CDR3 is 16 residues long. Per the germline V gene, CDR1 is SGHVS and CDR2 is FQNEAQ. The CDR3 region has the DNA TGTGCCAGCAGCCCTAAGACAGGGCATCAGAATCAGCCCCAGCATTTT. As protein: CASSPKTGHQNQPQHF.

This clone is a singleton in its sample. CDR3: CASSERADANYGYTF. CDR3 coding DNA: TGTGCCAGCAGTGAGAGGGCAGACGCTAACTATGGCTACACCTTC. The chain uses TRBV25-1 and TRBJ1-2; D is undetermined. This CDR3 is 15 amino acids long. The V gene lost 3 bases and the J gene lost 0 bases, with 11 bases spanning the gap. CDR1 is MGHDK and CDR2 is SYGVNS in the germline V gene.

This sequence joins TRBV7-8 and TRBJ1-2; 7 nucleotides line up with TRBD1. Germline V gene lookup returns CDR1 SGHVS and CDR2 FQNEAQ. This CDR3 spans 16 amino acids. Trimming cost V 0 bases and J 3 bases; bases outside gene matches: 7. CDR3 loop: CASSLAGRGIDYGYTF. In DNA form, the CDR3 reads TGTGCCAGCAGCTTAGCTGGCAGGGGGATAGACTATGGCTACACCTTC.

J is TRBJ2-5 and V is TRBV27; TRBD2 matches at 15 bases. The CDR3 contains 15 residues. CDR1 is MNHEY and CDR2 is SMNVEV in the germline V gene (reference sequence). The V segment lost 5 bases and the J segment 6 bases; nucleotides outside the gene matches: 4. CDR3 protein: CASSPGTSGGKTQYF. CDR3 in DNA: TGTGCCAGCAGTCCGGGGACTAGCGGGGGGAAGACCCAGTACTTC.

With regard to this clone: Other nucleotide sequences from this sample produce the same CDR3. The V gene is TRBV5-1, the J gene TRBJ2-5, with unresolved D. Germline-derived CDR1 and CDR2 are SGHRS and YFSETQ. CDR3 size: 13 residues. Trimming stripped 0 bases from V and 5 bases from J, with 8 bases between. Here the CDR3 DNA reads TGCGCCAGCAGCTTGGGTATGGGGGAGACCCAGTACTTC. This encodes CASSLGMGETQYF.

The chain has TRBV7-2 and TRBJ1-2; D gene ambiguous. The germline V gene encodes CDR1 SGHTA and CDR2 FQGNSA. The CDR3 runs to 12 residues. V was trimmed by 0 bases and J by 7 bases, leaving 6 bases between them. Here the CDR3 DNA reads TGTGCCAGCAGCTTAGCGCCGAGTGGCTACACCTTC. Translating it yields CASSLAPSGYTF.

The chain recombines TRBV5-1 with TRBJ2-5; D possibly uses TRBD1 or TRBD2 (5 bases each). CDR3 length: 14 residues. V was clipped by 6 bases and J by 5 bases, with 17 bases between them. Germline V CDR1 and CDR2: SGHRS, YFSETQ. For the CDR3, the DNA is TGCGCCAGCACCCCACGGGAAGGGGCTGAGACCCAGTACTTC. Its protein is CASTPREGAETQYF. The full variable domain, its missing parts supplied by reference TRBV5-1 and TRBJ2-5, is KAGVTQTPRYLIKTRGQQVTLSCSPISGHRSVSWYQQTPGQGLQFLFEYFSETQRNKGNFPGRFSGRQFSNSRSEMNVSTLELGDSALYLCASTPREGAETQYFGPGTRLLVL.

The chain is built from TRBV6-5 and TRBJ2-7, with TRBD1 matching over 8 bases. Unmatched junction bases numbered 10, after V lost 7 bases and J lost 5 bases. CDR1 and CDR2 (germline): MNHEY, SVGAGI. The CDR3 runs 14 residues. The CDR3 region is CASTPRTGLDEQYF. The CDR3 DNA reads TGTGCCAGCACCCCCCGGACAGGGCTAGACGAGCAGTACTTC.

The CDR3 reads CASSQVPGGQGPYEQYF. In DNA, the CDR3 is TGTGCCAGCAGCCAAGTCCCCGGGGGACAGGGCCCCTACGAGCAGTACTTC. The J gene is TRBJ2-7, the V gene TRBV3-1 (or the pseudogene TRBV3-2), with 9 bases fitting TRBD1. CDR3 length equals 17 residues. V shed 1 base and J 2 bases; nucleotides not matched to a gene: 9. Per germline, CDR1 LGHDT and CDR2 YNNKEL (reference sequence).

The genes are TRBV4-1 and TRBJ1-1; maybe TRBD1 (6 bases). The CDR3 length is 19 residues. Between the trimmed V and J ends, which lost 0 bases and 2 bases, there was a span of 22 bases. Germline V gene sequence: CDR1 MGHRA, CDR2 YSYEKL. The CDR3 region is CASSQDGLIKRGTNTEAFF. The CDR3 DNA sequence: TGCGCCAGCAGCCAAGATGGGCTAATAAAAAGGGGGACCAACACTGAAGCTTTCTTT.

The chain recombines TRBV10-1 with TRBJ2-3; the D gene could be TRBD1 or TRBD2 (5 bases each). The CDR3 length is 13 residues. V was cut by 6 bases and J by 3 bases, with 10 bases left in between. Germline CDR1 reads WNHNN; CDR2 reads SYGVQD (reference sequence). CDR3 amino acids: CASSGTGTDTQYF. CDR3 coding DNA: TGCGCCAGCAGCGGGACCGGAACAGATACGCAGTATTTT.

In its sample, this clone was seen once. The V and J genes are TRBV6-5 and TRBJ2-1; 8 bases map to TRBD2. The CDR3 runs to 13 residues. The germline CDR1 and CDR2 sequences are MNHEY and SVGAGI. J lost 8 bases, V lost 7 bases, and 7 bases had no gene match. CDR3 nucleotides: TGTGCCAGCATGGAATGGCGGGAGGATGAGCAGTTCTTC. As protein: CASMEWREDEQFF.

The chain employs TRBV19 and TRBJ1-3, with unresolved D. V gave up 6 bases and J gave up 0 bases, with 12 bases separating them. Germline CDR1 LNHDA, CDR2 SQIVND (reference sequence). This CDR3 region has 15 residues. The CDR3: CASRQGFNSGNTIYF. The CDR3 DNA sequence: TGTGCCAGTAGACAAGGGTTCAACTCTGGAAACACCATATATTTT.

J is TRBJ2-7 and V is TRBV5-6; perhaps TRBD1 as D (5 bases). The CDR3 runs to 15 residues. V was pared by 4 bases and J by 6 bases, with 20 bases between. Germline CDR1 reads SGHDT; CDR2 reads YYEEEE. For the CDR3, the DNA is TGTGCCAGCAGCCCCCGGGCCAGGGTAATCGGCGAGCAGTACTTC. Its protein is CASSPRARVIGEQYF.

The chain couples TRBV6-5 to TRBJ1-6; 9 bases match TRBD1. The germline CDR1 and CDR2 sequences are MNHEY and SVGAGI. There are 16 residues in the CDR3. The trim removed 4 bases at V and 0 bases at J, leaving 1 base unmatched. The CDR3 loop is CASSWDRDSYNSPLHF. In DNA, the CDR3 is TGTGCCAGCAGTTGGGACAGGGACTCCTATAATTCACCCCTCCACTTT.

The CDR3, as DNA: TGTGCCAGCAGCTTCCAGGCGCTTGAAGCTTTCTTT. Encoded protein: CASSFQALEAFF. The chain combines TRBV5-6 with TRBJ1-1; D gene unclear. The CDR3 covers 12 residues. Germline V gives CDR1 SGHDT, CDR2 YYEEEE. The V gene lost 2 bases and the J gene lost 7 bases, with 9 bases spanning the gap.

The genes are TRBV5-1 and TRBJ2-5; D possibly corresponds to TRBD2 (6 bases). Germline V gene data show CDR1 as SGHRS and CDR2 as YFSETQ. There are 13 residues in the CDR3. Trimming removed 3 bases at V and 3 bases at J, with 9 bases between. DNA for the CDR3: TGCGCCAGCAGCTCGGGACTCGAAGAGACCCAGTACTTC. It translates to CASSSGLEETQYF.

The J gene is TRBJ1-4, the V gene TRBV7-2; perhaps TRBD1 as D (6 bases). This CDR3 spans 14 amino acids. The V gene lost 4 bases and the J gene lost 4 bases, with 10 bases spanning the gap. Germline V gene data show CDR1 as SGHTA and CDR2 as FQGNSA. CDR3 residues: CASSSDRLNEKLFF. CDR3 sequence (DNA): TGTGCCAGCAGCTCGGACAGACTTAATGAAAAACTGTTTTTT.

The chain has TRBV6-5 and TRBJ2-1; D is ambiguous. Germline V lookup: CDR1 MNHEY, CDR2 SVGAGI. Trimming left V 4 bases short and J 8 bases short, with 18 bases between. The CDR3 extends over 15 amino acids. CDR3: CASSSQGPFRDEQFF. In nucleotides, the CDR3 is TGTGCCAGCAGTTCCCAAGGGCCTTTCCGCGATGAGCAGTTCTTC.

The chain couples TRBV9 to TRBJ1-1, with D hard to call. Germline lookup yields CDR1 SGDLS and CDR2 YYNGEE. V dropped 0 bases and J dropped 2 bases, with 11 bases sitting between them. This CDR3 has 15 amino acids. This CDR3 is CASSVEGQANTEAFF. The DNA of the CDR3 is TGTGCCAGCAGCGTAGAGGGTCAGGCTAACACTGAAGCTTTCTTT. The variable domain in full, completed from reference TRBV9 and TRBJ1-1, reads DSGVTQTPKHLITATGQRVTLRCSPRSGDLSVYWYQQSLDQGLQFLIQYYNGEERAKGNILERFSAQQFPDLHSELNLSSLELGDSALYFCASSVEGQANTEAFFGQGTRLTVV.